What follows are 5 T cell receptor beta chains derived from one specimen sequenced in a study of shared clonotypes between healthy human individuals. Naivety among CD8 cells was defined by CD45RO negativity and positive CCR7 selection, thereby excluding terminally differentiated effector memory CD45RA+ cells. Profiling relied on immunoSEQ multiplex PCR, and the TCRdb table lists in-frame clones only, not all of them. This repertoire shows millions of clones, 93% found once; its top ten account for around 1.7%. The source material was naive CD8+ T cells from PBMCs. The origin of the receptors is a man between 18 and 35 years old in good health. Some clones in this sample may be carry-over from other donors' samples.

This sequence joins TRBV9 and TRBJ2-3; 11 bases fit TRBD1. This CDR3 has 16 amino acids. Germline CDR1 reads SGDLS; CDR2 reads YYNGEE. The J segment lost 3 bases and the V segment lost 0 bases, leaving 3 bases of the junction unmatched. The CDR3 DNA follows: TGTGCCAGCAGCGTAGCCGGGACAGGGGGAACAGATACGCAGTATTTT. This gives the protein CASSVAGTGGTDTQYF.

The rearrangement uses TRBV28 and TRBJ2-2, with D unclear. Trimming cost V 6 bases and J 3 bases, with 14 bases left between them. Germline V gene sequence: CDR1 MDHEN, CDR2 SYDVKM. The CDR3 has 15 residues. The CDR3 protein is CASRTWTEDTGELFF. CDR3 sequence (DNA): TGTGCCAGCAGGACCTGGACGGAAGACACCGGGGAGCTGTTTTTT.

To note about this clone: Other DNA sequences in the same sample also yield this CDR3. V usage is TRBV7-9 and J usage is TRBJ2-7, with D possibly matching TRBD1 (6 bases). Germline lookup yields CDR1 SEHNR and CDR2 FQNEAQ (reference sequence). CDR3 length: 15 residues. Trimming removed 2 bases from V and 1 base from J, with 12 bases in between. CDR3 protein: CASSLLGQGSYEQYF. In DNA form, the CDR3 reads TGTGCCAGCAGCTTATTGGGGCAGGGGTCCTACGAGCAGTACTTC. Combining the CDR3 with reference TRBV7-9 and TRBJ2-7 gives the whole variable domain DTGVSQNPRHKITKRGQNVTFRCDPISEHNRLYWYRQTLGQGPEFLTYFQNEAQLEKSRLLSDRFSAERPKGSFSTLEIQRTEQGDSAMYLCASSLLGQGSYEQYFGPGTRLTVT.

The J gene is TRBJ2-7, the V gene TRBV27; 8 nucleotides align to TRBD1. The V segment lost 3 bases and the J segment 0 bases; nucleotides outside the gene matches: 7. Germline-derived CDR1 and CDR2 are MNHEY and SMNVEV (reference sequence). The CDR3 length is 16 residues. In DNA, the CDR3 is TGTGCCAGCAGTTTTTCGACAGGGGAGAGCTCCTACGAGCAGTACTTC. Its protein product is CASSFSTGESSYEQYF.

V is TRBV19 and J is TRBJ2-1; D is perhaps TRBD2 (6 bases). The V gene lost 2 bases and the J gene lost 9 bases, with 20 bases spanning the gap. The CDR3 is 16 amino acids. Germline assignment: CDR1 LNHDA and CDR2 SQIVND (reference sequence). The CDR3 nucleotides are TGTGCCAGTAGTATAATGGGCGGACTACCAGCGGGTGAGCAGTTCTTC. Translation: CASSIMGGLPAGEQFF.